This TCR beta chain was recorded in a study of beta chain features in type 1 diabetes. Whole-study results and caveats: Moderate yet significant TCRB CDR3 shortening was seen in Type 1 diabetes patients in all four CD4+ subsets. The analysis here could not establish whether HLA type shapes TCRB rearrangement.

Investigators reverse transcribed all isolated RNA, so they sequenced expressed TCRB transcripts. The protocol was immunoSEQ multiplex PCR, while the TCRdb copy is restricted to in-frame clones and leaves out a portion. The table has 200,000 to 250,000 clones, more than 9% seen once. This CDR3 region has 16 residues. CDR1 and CDR2 (germline): SGHVS, FQNEAQ. V lost 3 bases, J lost 5 bases, and 13 bases stayed unmatched. A word on this clone: Its antigen is not identified.

This chain connects TRBV7-8 to TRBJ2-7; 7 nucleotides align to TRBD1. Sequenced: naive CD4+ T cells from blood. This clonotype was sampled from a woman under 30 in good health. CDR3 loop: CASSFGPQTGPHEQYF. Here the CDR3 DNA reads TGTGCCAGCAGCTTCGGTCCCCAGACAGGGCCCCACGAGCAGTACTTC.